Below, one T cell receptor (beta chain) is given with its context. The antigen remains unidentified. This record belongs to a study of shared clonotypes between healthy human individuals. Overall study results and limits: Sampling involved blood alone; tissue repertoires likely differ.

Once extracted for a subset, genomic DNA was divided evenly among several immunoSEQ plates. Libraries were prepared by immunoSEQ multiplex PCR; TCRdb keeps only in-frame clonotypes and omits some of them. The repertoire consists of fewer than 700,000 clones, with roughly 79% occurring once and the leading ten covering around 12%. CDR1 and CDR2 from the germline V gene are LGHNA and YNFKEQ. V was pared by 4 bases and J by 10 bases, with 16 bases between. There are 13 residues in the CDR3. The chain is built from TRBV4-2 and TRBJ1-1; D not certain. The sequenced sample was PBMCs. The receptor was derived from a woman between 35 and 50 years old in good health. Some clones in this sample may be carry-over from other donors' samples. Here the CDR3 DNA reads TGTGCCAGCAGCCTCGGCACGTCCCGTGGAGCTTTCTTT. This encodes CASSLGTSRGAFF.